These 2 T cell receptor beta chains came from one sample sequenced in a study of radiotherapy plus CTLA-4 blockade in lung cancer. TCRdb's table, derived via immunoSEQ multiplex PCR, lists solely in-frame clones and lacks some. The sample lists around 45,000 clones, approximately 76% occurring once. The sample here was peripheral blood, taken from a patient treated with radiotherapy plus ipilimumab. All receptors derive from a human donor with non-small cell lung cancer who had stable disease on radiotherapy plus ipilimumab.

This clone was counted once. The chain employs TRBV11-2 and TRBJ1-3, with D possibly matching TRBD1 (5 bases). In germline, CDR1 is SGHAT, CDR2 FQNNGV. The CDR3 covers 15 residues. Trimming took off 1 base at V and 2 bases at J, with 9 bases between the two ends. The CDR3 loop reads CASSLGQGPGNTIYF. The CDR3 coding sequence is TGTGCCAGCAGCTTAGGGCAGGGTCCTGGAAACACCATATATTTT.

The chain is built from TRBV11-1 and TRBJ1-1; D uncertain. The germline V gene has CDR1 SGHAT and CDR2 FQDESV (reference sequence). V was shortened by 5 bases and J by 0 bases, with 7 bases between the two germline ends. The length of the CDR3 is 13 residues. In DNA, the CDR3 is TGTGCCAGCAGCCTGACGGTGAACACTGAAGCTTTCTTT. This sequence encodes CASSLTVNTEAFF.